What follows are 6 T cell receptor beta chains derived from one specimen sequenced in a study of T cell responses to AZD1222 COVID-19 vaccine. The data were produced by immunoSEQ multiplex PCR, yet TCRdb's version contains in-frame clones alone and is incomplete. The table lists 110,000 or so clones, roughly 88% of them singletons. The input for sequencing was peripheral blood, taken on day 0 of AZD1222 vaccination. Receptor source: an adult in good health.

The J gene is TRBJ1-4, the V gene TRBV10-3; 10 positions agree with TRBD1. Germline trimming cut 9 bases from V and 6 bases from J; bases unmatched to any gene: 4. This CDR3 has 13 residues. Looked up from germline, CDR1 is ENHRY and CDR2 is SYGVKD. The CDR3: CAIRDRGYEKLFF. CDR3 in DNA: TGTGCCATAAGGGACAGGGGTTATGAAAAACTGTTTTTT.

The chain links TRBV29-1 to TRBJ1-2; 9 bases align to TRBD1. Germline CDR1 and CDR2: SQVTM and ANQGSEA. Trimming took 6 bases from V and 0 from J; bases not matched to a gene: 5. This CDR3 has 14 amino acids. CDR3 in amino acids: CSVVGQGTNYGYTF. The CDR3 coding sequence is TGCAGCGTCGTCGGACAGGGGACTAACTATGGCTACACCTTC. The full variable domain, with the rest looked up from reference TRBV29-1 and TRBJ1-2, is SAVISQKPSRDICQRGTSLTIQCQVDSQVTMMFWYRQQPGQSLTLIATANQGSEATYESGFVIDKFPISRPNLTFSTLTVSNMSPEDSSIYLCSVVGQGTNYGYTFGSGTRLTVV.

V usage is TRBV3-1 (or the pseudogene TRBV3-2) and J usage is TRBJ2-2; D possibly corresponds to TRBD2 (6 bases). V shed 6 bases and J shed 5 bases, with 13 bases lying between them. From germline, CDR1 is LGHDT and CDR2 YNNKEL (reference sequence). This CDR3 comprises 14 residues. The CDR3 is CASSRTTRTGELFF. CDR3 DNA: TGTGCCAGCAGTCGGACTACCCGAACCGGGGAGCTGTTTTTT.

The chain joins TRBV27 to TRBJ1-6; D perhaps matches TRBD1 (5 bases). This CDR3 region has 17 residues. CDR1 is MNHEY, CDR2 SMNVEV, per germline (reference sequence). V lost 6 bases and J lost 0, with 15 bases in between. The CDR3 DNA follows: TGTGCCAGCAGGGCGGACACTAGCTACTCCTATAATTCACCCCTCCACTTT. Amino acids: CASRADTSYSYNSPLHF.

In this sample, this clone turned up a few times. The chain has TRBV25-1 and TRBJ1-1, with D tentatively TRBD1 (6 bases). The V end lost 4 bases, the J end lost 1 base, and 10 bases lay between the germline ends. CDR1 MGHDK and CDR2 SYGVNS come from the germline V gene. This CDR3 comprises 14 residues. The CDR3 reads CASSARGRNTEAFF. The CDR3 DNA sequence: TGTGCCAGCAGTGCCAGGGGCCGGAACACTGAAGCTTTCTTT.

This clone has just one count. This sequence joins TRBV19 and TRBJ2-2; maybe TRBD1 (6 bases). V was shortened by 6 bases and J by 0 bases, with 14 bases between the two germline ends. Per germline, CDR1 LNHDA and CDR2 SQIVND (reference sequence). The CDR3 runs to 16 residues. This CDR3 is CASRPRGHPNTGELFF. As DNA, the CDR3 is TGTGCCAGTAGACCCCGGGGACACCCGAACACCGGGGAGCTGTTTTTT.